This TCR beta chain was retrieved from a study of cytomegalovirus exposure and HLA in healthy donors. Turning to this clone: Its antigen is undetermined.

The CDR3 contains 13 residues. CDR1 is SGHAT, CDR2 FQNNGV, per germline. V gave up 5 bases and J gave up 4 bases, with 11 bases separating them. The study's findings and limits: A later analysis reported that several of the most significant clusters appeared to be linked to common viral pathogens, among them Epstein-Barr virus. Analyses of presence and absence presupposed an approximately uniform sequencing depth across donors. Later analysis demonstrated an association between a missense DCLRE1C variant and TCR beta V- and J-gene trimming.

PCR involved 60 Vbeta and 13 Jbeta primers. This table comes from immunoSEQ multiplex PCR, and its TCRdb copy is limited to in-frame clones, with some not included. The top ten clones hold around 2% of a sample with more than 200,000 clones, about 75% of them seen once. The specimen sequenced was PBMCs. The chain recombines TRBV11-2 with TRBJ1-1; D is perhaps TRBD1 (6 bases). This TCR was sampled from a young man in good health and CMV-seronegative. CDR3 DNA: TGTGCCAGCAGCAACCAGGGGTTCACTGAAGCTTTCTTT. It yields the protein CASSNQGFTEAFF.